This T cell receptor beta chain was retrieved from a study of T cell responses to AZD1222 COVID-19 vaccine. Study summary: Pooled in the analysis were second doses at about 4 or about 12 weeks. Study-wide findings and caveats: Sampling that yielded the repertoires occurred only after the peak T cell response. White British ancestry dominated among donors, who included more females, and clonal diversity was possibly underestimated. Reportedly, close to half of spike-specific TCRs are directed against unmutated variant regions.

Sequencing used immunoSEQ multiplex PCR; TCRdb keeps in-frame clones, though not all of them. The profile covers around 110,000 clones, with about 91% appearing a single time and about 10% taken by the ten largest. In regard to this clone: Its antigen remains unidentified.

The CDR3 contains 16 residues. V gave up 0 bases and J gave up 2 bases, with 11 bases separating them. The germline V gene has CDR1 KGHSH and CDR2 LQKENI. Sequencing was performed on peripheral blood, taken on day 0 of AZD1222 vaccination. The receptor was isolated from an adult in good health. The chain uses TRBV18 and TRBJ2-4; D may match TRBD1 or TRBD2 (7 bases each). The chain's CDR3 is CASSPPQGGSKNIQYF. As DNA, the CDR3 is TGTGCCAGCTCACCACCTCAGGGGGGGTCCAAAAACATTCAGTACTTC.